The TCR beta chain described here comes from a study of shared clonotypes between healthy human individuals. Germline values: CDR1 SEHNR, CDR2 FQNEAQ (reference sequence). The CDR3 is made up of 18 amino acids. V was clipped by 1 base and J by 2 bases; unmatched bases: 9. Here immunoSEQ multiplex PCR was the method, and the copy in TCRdb shows in-frame clones only, minus some. Seen here are roughly 530,000 clones, about 95% observed once, and the top ten hold 0.06%. This chain links TRBV7-9 with TRBJ2-3; TRBD2 matches 10 bases. The clonotype originates from a woman in her 30s in good health. The sequencing input was naive CD4+ T cells sorted from blood. Subset noted: CD45RA+ positively selected. DNA for the CDR3: TGTGCCAGCAGCTTAGTATACACGACTAGCGGGCTCACAGATACGCAGTATTTT. This translates into CASSLVYTTSGLTDTQYF.